Each of the 3 T cell receptor beta chains below was sequenced from the same sample in a study of blood T cell repertoires in COVID-19. Profiled with immunoSEQ multiplex PCR; TCRdb holds only in-frame clones, not every one. The repertoire holds 90,000 to 150,000 clones, 80% to 90% seen once, with about 10% in the top ten. Sequences were obtained from peripheral blood. These receptors came from a human donor in a cohort sampled during active COVID-19.

The rearrangement uses TRBV23-1 and TRBJ2-1, with a possible D match to TRBD1 (7 bases). TRBV23-1 is treated as an ORF (open reading frame) with a function not yet certain. The V and J ends lost 4 bases and 8 bases respectively, with 15 bases between them. The CDR3 consists of 14 residues. As DNA, the CDR3 is TGCGCCAGCAGTCGGCAGGGGGGCCCTTATGAGCAGTTCTTC. Translating gives CASSRQGGPYEQFF.

The rearrangement uses TRBV7-8 and TRBJ1-4; 8 positions match TRBD1. In germline, CDR1 is SGHVS, CDR2 FQNEAQ. The CDR3 loop spans 16 amino acids. The V segment lost 1 base and the J segment 8 bases; nucleotides outside the gene matches: 9. CDR3 DNA: TGTGCCAGCAGCTTAGTATTTGGGACAGGCAGGGAAAAACTGTTTTTT. This codes for CASSLVFGTGREKLFF.

The chain is built from TRBV15 and TRBJ2-3, with D possibly being TRBD2 (6 bases). Trimming removed 0 bases at V and 5 bases at J, with 15 bases between. Germline loops: CDR1 LNHNV, CDR2 YYDKDF (reference sequence). This CDR3 has 16 amino acids. CDR3 coding DNA: TGTGCCACCAGCAGAGACCCGAGGAGGGGAGGAGATACGCAGTATTTT. As protein: CATSRDPRRGGDTQYF.